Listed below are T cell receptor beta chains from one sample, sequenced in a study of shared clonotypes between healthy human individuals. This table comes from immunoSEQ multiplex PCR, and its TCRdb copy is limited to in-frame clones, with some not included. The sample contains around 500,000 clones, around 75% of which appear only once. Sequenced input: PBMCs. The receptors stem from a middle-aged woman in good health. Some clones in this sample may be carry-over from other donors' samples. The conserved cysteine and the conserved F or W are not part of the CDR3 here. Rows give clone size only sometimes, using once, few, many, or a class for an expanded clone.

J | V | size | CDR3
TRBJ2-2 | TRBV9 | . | ASSVDPPNTGELF
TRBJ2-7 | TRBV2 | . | ASSGGHRYEQY
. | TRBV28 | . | ASSSPGASGNEQY
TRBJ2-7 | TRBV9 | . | ASSPSGLGGEQY
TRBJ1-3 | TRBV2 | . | ASSESRDSSGNTIY
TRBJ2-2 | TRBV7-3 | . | ASSLNTENTGELF
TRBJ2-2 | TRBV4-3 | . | ASSQDGRAGLHTGELF
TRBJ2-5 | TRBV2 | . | ASRATGVETQY
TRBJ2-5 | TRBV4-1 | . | ASSQSTLTETQY
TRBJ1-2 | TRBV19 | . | ASSPSDSLYGYT
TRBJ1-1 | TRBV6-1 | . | AISQGLEAF
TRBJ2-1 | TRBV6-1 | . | ASSVSLTSTYNEQF
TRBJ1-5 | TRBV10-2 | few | ASSESTAKQPQH
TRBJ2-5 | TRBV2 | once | ASSLGRETQY
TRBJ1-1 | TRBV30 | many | AWSFRNTEAF